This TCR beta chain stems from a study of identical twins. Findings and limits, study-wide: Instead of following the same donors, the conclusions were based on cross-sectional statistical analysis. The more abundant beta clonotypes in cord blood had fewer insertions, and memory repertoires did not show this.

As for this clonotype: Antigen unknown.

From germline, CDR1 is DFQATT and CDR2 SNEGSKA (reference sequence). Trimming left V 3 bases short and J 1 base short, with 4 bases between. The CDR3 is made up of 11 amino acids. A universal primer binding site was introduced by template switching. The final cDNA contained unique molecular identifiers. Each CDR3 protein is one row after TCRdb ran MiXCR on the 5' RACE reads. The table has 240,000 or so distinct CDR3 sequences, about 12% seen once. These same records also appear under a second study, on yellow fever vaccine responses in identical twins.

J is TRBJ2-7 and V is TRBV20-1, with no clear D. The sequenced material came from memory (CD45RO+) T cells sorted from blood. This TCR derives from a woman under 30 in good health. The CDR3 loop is CSASGSYEQYF. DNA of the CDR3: TGCAGTGCTAGTGGTTCCTACGAGCAGTACTTC.